The clone carrying this TCR beta chain was seen more than once but under ten times. Its specificity is unknown. Sample time point: newly diagnosed GD, antithyroid drugs for less than 3 months. PBMC RNA served as the TCR library source. Arm-PCR of CDR3 regions with iRepertoire HTBI primers generated TCR beta libraries. MiXCR, applied by TCRdb to the multiplex PCR reads, yields one record per CDR3 protein. Of about 540,000 distinct CDR3 sequences detected, 13% appear once; the ten largest clones hold more than 8.5%. The data belong to a study of regulatory T cells in long-lasting Graves disease. V dropped 6 bases and J dropped 6 bases, with 12 bases sitting between them. Germline CDR1 DFQATT, CDR2 SNEGSKA (reference sequence). This CDR3 contains 12 residues. Study conclusions and caveats: Sample size was small, which may have lowered accuracy. New patients shared about 910 public clonotypes, and persistent patients shared more, with approximately 2,600.

The same data also contributed to another study, on T cells in Graves' hyperthyroidism and ophthalmopathy.

The chain is built from TRBV20-1 and TRBJ2-1; tentatively, D is TRBD2 (6 bases). This sequence was found in a young man with Graves disease. The specimen was peripheral blood mononuclear cells (PBMCs), collected at new diagnosis, from a patient treated with antithyroid drugs. The CDR3, as DNA: TGCAGTGCCCCGGGACTCTCCAATGAGCAGTTCTTC. Translated, it gives CSAPGLSNEQFF.